This TCR beta chain was identified during a study of blood T cells in healthy people across ages. A second PCR, run for roughly 7 to 11 cycles, used a sample-barcoded 5' primer plus a J-beta primer mix. TCRdb redid the calling of the 5' RACE reads with MiXCR, one entry per CDR3 protein. Among about 1.7 million distinct CDR3 sequences listed, roughly 30% were seen once. Germline values: CDR1 SQVTM, CDR2 ANQGSEA. This CDR3 has 14 amino acids. The receptor comes from a woman in her 30s in good health. Material: blood. The chain is built from TRBV29-1 and TRBJ2-5, with 7 bases that match TRBD2. The J call is in doubt because the DNA end fits TRBJ2-7 better. CDR3: CSVEEWGGAYEQYF. DNA for the CDR3: TGCAGCGTTGAAGAGTGGGGGGGAGCCTACGAGCAGTACTTC.